This passage covers 31 T cell receptor beta chains from one sample sequenced in a study of blood T cell repertoires in COVID-19. Sequencing was performed with immunoSEQ multiplex PCR; in TCRdb, only in-frame clones are kept and a portion is missing. Of 75,000 to 90,000 clones listed, around 90% are singletons. Sequenced material: peripheral blood. These receptors originate from an elderly man with active or convalescent COVID-19.

The chain is built from TRBV2 and TRBJ2-7; no firm D call. The CDR3 totals 12 residues. Trimming pared 9 bases from V and 0 bases from J, leaving 9 bases between. The germline CDR1 and CDR2 sequences are SNHLY and FYNNEI. Here the CDR3 DNA reads TGTGCCAGTCGCACGAGCTCCTACGAGCAGTACGTC. As protein: CASRTSSYEQYV.

A remark on this clone: This specimen includes other DNA sequences encoding the same CDR3. This chain links TRBV29-1 with TRBJ1-5; a possible D gene is TRBD1 (5 bases). This CDR3 region has 13 residues. Germline CDR1 and CDR2: SQVTM and ANQGSEA. V lost 6 bases to trimming and J lost 6 bases, with 15 bases between them. CDR3 sequence: CSVTPGPGQPQHF. The CDR3 DNA sequence: TGCAGCGTAACTCCAGGGCCCGGTCAGCCCCAGCATTTT.

For the CDR3, the DNA is TGTGCCAGCAGCGTAGGAAAGGGGCAAGAGGAAAAACTGTTTTTT. Translated: CASSVGKGQEEKLFF. The rearrangement links TRBV9 to TRBJ1-4; possibly TRBD1 for D (5 bases). The CDR3 has 15 residues. V gave up 0 bases and J gave up 8 bases, with 14 bases separating them. The germline V gene has CDR1 SGDLS and CDR2 YYNGEE.

The chain carries TRBV5-1 and TRBJ2-6; weak D call: TRBD1 (7 bases). This CDR3 has 19 residues. From germline, CDR1 is SGHRS and CDR2 YFSETQ. The germline V and J ends were trimmed by 0 bases and 0 bases, with 16 bases remaining between them. The CDR3: CASSLEDRPGSSGANVLTF. As DNA, the CDR3 is TGCGCCAGCAGCTTGGAGGACAGGCCCGGGAGCTCTGGGGCCAACGTCCTGACTTTC.

Note on this clone: Germline is not matched at one junction end, which may reflect a read error. This chain connects TRBV7-7 to TRBJ2-2; 11 positions match TRBD2. The CDR3 sequence is 16 residues long. CDR1 and CDR2 (germline): SSHAT, FNYEAQ (reference sequence). CDR3 region: CASSLAGGPNTGELFF. CDR3 nucleotides: TGTGCTAGCAGCTTAGCGGGGGGGCCCAACACCGGGGAGCTGTTTTTT.

This clone was counted a single time. The chain joins TRBV10-3 to TRBJ1-6; TRBD1 agrees at 12 bases. The CDR3 totals 15 residues. J was trimmed by 9 bases and V by 2 bases; bases with no gene match: 2. Germline CDR1 and CDR2: ENHRY and SYGVKD. CDR3 residues: CAISEPGQGASPLHF. The CDR3 DNA reads as TGTGCCATCAGTGAGCCGGGACAGGGGGCTTCACCCCTCCACTTT.

J is TRBJ1-1 and V is TRBV6-5, with 7 positions matching TRBD1. The V gene end was trimmed by 6 bases and the J gene end by 2 bases; junction bases not matched to a gene: 9. The CDR3 covers 15 residues. The germline CDR1 and CDR2 sequences are MNHEY and SVGAGI. DNA for the CDR3: TGTGCCAGCAGGTCCGGGGACAGCTTTAACACTGAAGCTTTCTTT. Amino acids: CASRSGDSFNTEAFF.

In regard to this clone: An end of the junction differs from the germline gene, which may be a read error. The chain employs TRBV30 and TRBJ1-2; 9 bases are a match to TRBD1. The CDR3 has 12 residues. Germline V gene sequence: CDR1 GTSNPN, CDR2 SVGIG (reference sequence). CDR3 nucleotides: TGTGCCTCCAACTCCGGGACAGGGATTTCCTGCTTC. Residues: CASNSGTGISCF.

The rearrangement links TRBV6-5 to TRBJ1-5; TRBD1 aligns across 9 bases. CDR3 length: 15 amino acids. Germline-derived CDR1 and CDR2 are MNHEY and SVGAGI. With V trimmed by 7 bases and J by 4 bases, 8 bases remained unmatched. CDR3 DNA sequence: TGTGCCAGCATTACCACCGGGACAGGGAATCAGCCCCAGCATTTT. Its translation: CASITTGTGNQPQHF.

This sequence joins TRBV25-1 and TRBJ2-3, with D possibly matching TRBD2 (6 bases). The V and J ends lost 2 bases and 1 base respectively, with 10 bases between them. The CDR3 extends over 15 amino acids. The V gene's germline CDR1 is MGHDK and CDR2 SYGVNS. The CDR3 DNA is TGTGCCAGCAGTGAAACTAGACTAGGCACAGATACGCAGTATTTT. Residues: CASSETRLGTDTQYF.

The J gene is TRBJ1-5, the V gene TRBV6-5, with 8 nucleotides matching TRBD1. Germline trimming cut 6 bases from V and 7 bases from J; bases unmatched to any gene: 5. Per the germline V gene, CDR1 is MNHEY and CDR2 is SVGAGI. The CDR3 sequence is 13 residues long. CDR3 in DNA: TGTGCCAGCAGCCCACAGGGGGGCCAGCCCCAGCATTTT. Protein product: CASSPQGGQPQHF.

The J gene is TRBJ1-4, the V gene TRBV2; no firm D call. The CDR3 is made up of 13 amino acids. V shed 7 bases and J shed 5 bases, with 11 bases lying between them. Per germline, CDR1 SNHLY and CDR2 FYNNEI. CDR3 in amino acids: CASKMQANEKLFF. The CDR3 DNA reads as TGTGCCAGCAAGATGCAGGCGAATGAAAAACTGTTTTTT.

Only a few counts were recorded for this clone. The chain links TRBV10-1 to TRBJ2-5, with 8 bases that match TRBD1. The J segment lost 5 bases and the V segment lost 4 bases, leaving 3 bases of the junction unmatched. Germline loops: CDR1 WNHNN, CDR2 SYGVQD (reference sequence). CDR3 size: 13 residues. The CDR3 nucleotides are TGCGCCAGCAGTGCAGGGGGCGCGGAGACCCAGTACTTC. Translated: CASSAGGAETQYF.

This clone has just a few counts. V usage is TRBV11-3 and J usage is TRBJ1-3; D is perhaps TRBD1 (5 bases). Germline assignment: CDR1 SGHNT and CDR2 YENEEA. Trimming took 5 bases from V and 0 from J, leaving 20 bases between them. This CDR3 spans 18 amino acids. This CDR3 reads CASSQGLAGKSSGNTIYF. The CDR3 nucleotides read TGTGCCAGCAGCCAGGGTCTGGCAGGCAAGAGCTCTGGAAACACCATATATTTT.

The chain couples TRBV5-6 to TRBJ1-1; the match to TRBD1 covers 9 bases. The CDR3 totals 16 residues. V gave up 2 bases and J gave up 0 bases; unmatched junction bases: 5. Looked up from germline, CDR1 is SGHDT and CDR2 is YYEEEE. The CDR3 sequence: CASSLVGQGLNTEAFF. The CDR3 DNA reads TGTGCCAGCAGCTTAGTCGGACAGGGGTTGAACACTGAAGCTTTCTTT.

In its sample, this clone was seen once. This rearrangement joins TRBV5-1 to TRBJ2-2, with D possibly being TRBD2 (6 bases). In germline, CDR1 is SGHRS, CDR2 YFSETQ. The V and J ends lost 6 bases and 3 bases respectively, with 15 bases between them. There are 15 residues in the CDR3. This CDR3 reads CASNGGQGDTGELFF. The CDR3 DNA reads TGCGCCAGCAATGGAGGGCAGGGAGACACCGGGGAGCTGTTTTTT.

The DNA for the CDR3 is TGTGCCAGCAGCCAAACTGCGGGCCGAGGGAGCTCCTACGAGCAGTACGTC. It specifies CASSQTAGRGSSYEQYV. The V call is TRBV3-1 (or the pseudogene TRBV3-2), the J call TRBJ2-7, with a tentative D call TRBD2 (5 bases). Germline lookup yields CDR1 LGHDT and CDR2 YNNKEL (reference sequence). V lost 2 bases, J lost 0 bases, and 17 bases lay in between. CDR3 size: 17 residues.

This rearrangement joins TRBV21-1 to TRBJ1-4. TRBV21-1 constitutes a pseudogene. CDR3 length: 12 residues. The CDR3 sequence: CASGRGDEKLFF. CDR3 DNA sequence: TGTGCCAGCGGCCGGGGAGATGAAAAACTGTTTTTT.

The rearrangement joins TRBV3-1 (or the pseudogene TRBV3-2) to TRBJ2-7, with D perhaps TRBD1 (5 bases). There are 13 residues in the CDR3. Germline-derived CDR1 and CDR2 are LGHDT and YNNKEL (reference sequence). V dropped 5 bases and J dropped 6 bases, with 14 bases sitting between them. The CDR3 loop is CASSNLGVSEQYV. CDR3 nucleotide sequence: TGTGCCAGCAGCAACCTAGGGGTCTCCGAGCAGTACGTC.

This clone has just one count. This chain connects TRBV18 to TRBJ2-7; maybe TRBD2 (6 bases). V was cut by 3 bases and J by 0 bases, with 12 bases left in between. Germline loops: CDR1 KGHSH, CDR2 LQKENI. CDR3 size: 15 residues. CDR3 protein: CASSPGLQSSYEQYV. The CDR3 nucleotides are TGTGCCAGCTCACCCGGACTACAGAGCTCCTACGAGCAGTACGTC.

The V and J genes are TRBV24-1 and TRBJ2-3, with TRBD2 matching over 9 bases. Germline V gene lookup returns CDR1 KGHDR and CDR2 SFDVKD. CDR3 length equals 13 residues. Trimming took 9 bases from V and 5 from J; bases not matched to a gene: 5. CDR3 protein: CATLSTSGDTQYF. The CDR3 nucleotides are TGTGCCACCCTGTCGACTAGCGGAGATACGCAGTATTTT.

The CDR3 DNA reads as TGTGCCAGCAGTTTCGAGAATGAGCAGTTCTTC. It translates to CASSFENEQFF. The chain combines TRBV11-3 with TRBJ2-1; D unresolved. The CDR3 contains 11 residues. Germline loops: CDR1 SGHNT, CDR2 YENEEA. V lost 6 bases, J lost 7 bases, and 7 bases lay in between.

The chain joins TRBV5-1 to TRBJ2-3, with D possibly TRBD2 on 6 matching bases. V dropped 0 bases and J dropped 4 bases, with 9 bases sitting between them. Germline assignment: CDR1 SGHRS and CDR2 YFSETQ. CDR3 length equals 14 residues. The CDR3 DNA follows: TGCGCCAGCAGCTTGGTGGCTAGCGCAGATACGCAGTATTTT. Translating it yields CASSLVASADTQYF.

This clone was counted ten times or more. The CDR3 DNA is TGTGCCAGCAGCGCGACGCAGGGCTCTGGGGCCAACGTCCTGACTTTC. Translation gives CASSATQGSGANVLTF. The chain uses TRBV9 and TRBJ2-6; tentatively, D is TRBD1 (5 bases). This CDR3 has 16 amino acids. The germline V gene encodes CDR1 SGDLS and CDR2 YYNGEE. The V gene lost 3 bases and the J gene lost 0 bases, with 10 bases spanning the gap.

The CDR3 bases are TGTGCCAGCAGCTTAGAGCGGGGGAGCTCCTACGAGCAGTACGTC. It is translated as CASSLERGSSYEQYV. The chain combines TRBV7-9 with TRBJ2-7, with 8 bases identical to TRBD2. Germline V gene data show CDR1 as SEHNR and CDR2 as FQNEAQ (reference sequence). The junction had 2 bases not matched to a gene; V was cut back by 1 base and J by 0 bases. The CDR3 has 15 residues.

J is TRBJ2-2 and V is TRBV7-9, with no clear D. Germline lookup yields CDR1 SEHNR and CDR2 FQNEAQ (reference sequence). The CDR3 length is 14 residues. V dropped 2 bases and J dropped 5 bases, with 9 bases sitting between them. The CDR3 sequence is CASSLSPGTGELFF. The CDR3 DNA reads TGTGCCAGCAGCTTAAGTCCAGGTACCGGGGAGCTGTTTTTT.

This chain connects TRBV16 to TRBJ2-1, with D perhaps matching TRBD1 (5 bases). With 4 bases removed from V and 2 bases from J, the gap between germline ends came to 6 bases. The CDR3 is 13 residues long. Germline V CDR1 and CDR2: KGHSY, FQNENV. The CDR3 sequence is CASSPQAYNEQFF. CDR3 in DNA: TGTGCCAGCAGCCCACAGGCCTACAATGAGCAGTTCTTC.

The rearrangement joins TRBV5-1 to TRBJ2-6; 10 bases agree with TRBD2. This CDR3 is 17 amino acids long. Per germline, CDR1 SGHRS and CDR2 YFSETQ. Germline trimming cut 4 bases from V and 2 bases from J; bases unmatched to any gene: 6. The CDR3 sequence: CASSPSGGAAGANVLTF. The CDR3 DNA reads TGCGCCAGCAGCCCGAGCGGGGGGGCGGCTGGGGCCAACGTCCTGACTTTC. The whole variable domain, filled in from reference TRBV5-1 and TRBJ2-6, reads KAGVTQTPRYLIKTRGQQVTLSCSPISGHRSVSWYQQTPGQGLQFLFEYFSETQRNKGNFPGRFSGRQFSNSRSEMNVSTLELGDSALYLCASSPSGGAAGANVLTFGAGSRLTVL.

In nucleotides, the CDR3 is TGTGCCAGCAGCCAAGTAGTGGCAGGAGGTGGCTACACCTTC. This gives the protein CASSQVVAGGGYTF. The rearrangement joins TRBV3-1 (or the pseudogene TRBV3-2) to TRBJ1-2; the D is unclear. The V end was cut by 1 base, the J end by 7 bases, with 13 bases between. This CDR3 region has 14 residues. The V gene's germline CDR1 is LGHDT and CDR2 YNNKEL (reference sequence).

The rearrangement uses TRBV7-2 and TRBJ2-5; D is uncertain. The CDR3 sequence is 15 residues long. The ends were cut back, 1 base at V and 5 bases at J, with 14 bases in the middle. Germline loops: CDR1 SGHTA, CDR2 FQGNSA. CDR3 sequence (DNA): TGTGCCAGCAGCTTAGTTGGGTTCAGCGCGGAGACCCAGTACTTC. Translating it yields CASSLVGFSAETQYF.

This chain uses TRBV11-2 with TRBJ1-2; TRBD1 might be the D (5 bases). The CDR3 has 13 residues. Trimming took off 3 bases at V and 9 bases at J, with 14 bases between the two ends. CDR1 is SGHAT and CDR2 is FQNNGV in the germline V gene. The CDR3 coding sequence is TGTGCCAGCAGCTTCCACGGGGGAAGTAGCTACACCTTC. Translated: CASSFHGGSSYTF. The full variable domain, in which reference TRBV11-2 and TRBJ1-2 provide the parts outside the CDR3, is EAGVAQSPRYKIIEKRQSVAFWCNPISGHATLYWYQQILGQGPKLLIQFQNNGVVDDSQLPKDRFSAERLKGVDSTLKIQPAKLEDSAVYLCASSFHGGSSYTFGSGTRLTVV.